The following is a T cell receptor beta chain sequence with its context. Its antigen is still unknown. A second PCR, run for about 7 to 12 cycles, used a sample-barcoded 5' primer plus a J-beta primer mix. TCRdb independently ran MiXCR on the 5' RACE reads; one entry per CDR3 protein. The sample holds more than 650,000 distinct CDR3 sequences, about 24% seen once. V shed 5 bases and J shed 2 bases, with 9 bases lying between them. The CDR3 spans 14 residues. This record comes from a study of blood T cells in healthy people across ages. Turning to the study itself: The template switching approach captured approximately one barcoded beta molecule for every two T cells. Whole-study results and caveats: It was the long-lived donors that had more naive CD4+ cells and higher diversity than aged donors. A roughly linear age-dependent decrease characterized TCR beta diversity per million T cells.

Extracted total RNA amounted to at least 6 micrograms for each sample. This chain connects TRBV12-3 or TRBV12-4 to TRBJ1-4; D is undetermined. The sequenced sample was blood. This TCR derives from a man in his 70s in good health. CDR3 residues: CASSREVTNEKLFF. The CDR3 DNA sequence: TGTGCCAGCAGTAGAGAGGTCACTAATGAAAAACTGTTTTTT.